A single sample gave rise to the 13 T cell receptor beta chains below, sequenced in a study of cytomegalovirus exposure and HLA in healthy donors. The study ran its PCR with 60 Vbeta and 13 Jbeta primers. TCRdb's copy holds only in-frame clones and misses some; the assay was immunoSEQ multiplex PCR. The top ten clones hold approximately 6.1% of a sample with about 99,000 clones, 9.5% to 13% of them seen once. Sequenced input: PBMCs. The receptor source for this set is a man aged 40-50 years in good health and CMV-seropositive.

The rearrangement joins TRBV9 to TRBJ2-1; 7 bases agree with TRBD1. Per germline, CDR1 SGDLS and CDR2 YYNGEE. There are 14 residues in the CDR3. The V and J ends lost 5 bases and 4 bases, in that order; junction bases with no gene match: 6. CDR3 in DNA: TGTGCCAGCAGTACAGGGGACCCTTACAATGAGCAGTTCTTC. Its protein product is CASSTGDPYNEQFF.

As regards this clone: Other DNA sequences within the sample encode an identical CDR3. The chain recombines TRBV6-4 with TRBJ2-3; D might be TRBD2 (6 bases). Per the germline V gene, CDR1 is MRHNA and CDR2 is SNTAGT. The V end lost 2 bases, the J end lost 0 bases, and 9 bases lay between the germline ends. This CDR3 is 15 amino acids long. CDR3 loop: CASSDGSGSTDTQYF. CDR3 DNA: TGTGCCAGCAGTGACGGTAGCGGTAGCACAGATACGCAGTATTTT.

This clone was recorded a few times. This chain uses TRBV6-6 with TRBJ2-7; 11 bases are shared with TRBD2. Germline CDR1 reads MNHNY; CDR2 reads SVGAGI (reference sequence). The CDR3 is made up of 16 amino acids. Losses at the gene ends were 6 bases for V and 4 bases for J; bases not matched to a gene: 11. CDR3 nucleotides: TGTGCCAGCAGGGGCCCTACTAGCGGGAGAAGGTACGAGCAGTACTTC. Encoded protein: CASRGPTSGRRYEQYF.

The table lists this clone with a few counts. V gene TRBV6-6 combines with J gene TRBJ1-2; D might be TRBD1 (6 bases). The CDR3 has 14 amino acids. Trimming took 2 bases from V and 2 from J, leaving 9 bases between them. CDR1 is MNHNY, CDR2 SVGAGI, per germline (reference sequence). This CDR3 is CASSYTGTNYGYTF. CDR3 bases: TGTGCCAGCAGTTACACCGGGACAAACTATGGCTACACCTTC.

A few counts support this clone. V gene TRBV30 combines with J gene TRBJ1-5, with 9 bases fitting TRBD1. After removal of 0 bases from V and 6 bases from J, the junction contained 6 bases not matched to a gene. CDR1 and CDR2 from the germline V gene are GTSNPN and SVGIG (reference sequence). CDR3 length equals 15 residues. The CDR3 region has the DNA TGTGCCTGGAGTGTACTAGGGACAGGGCCTCAGCCCCAGCATTTT. Protein product: CAWSVLGTGPQPQHF.

The J gene is TRBJ2-3, the V gene TRBV14, with 10 bases lining up with TRBD1. This CDR3 is built from 16 residues. Losses at the gene ends were 7 bases for V and 6 bases for J; bases not matched to a gene: 13. Germline V gene lookup returns CDR1 SGHDN and CDR2 FVKESK. The CDR3 loop reads CASTNDRGLSSDTQYF. The CDR3 DNA sequence: TGTGCCAGCACCAACGACAGGGGGCTTAGTTCGGATACGCAGTATTTT.

The chain couples TRBV6-1 to TRBJ1-1; a weak D match, TRBD1 (6 bases). The germline CDR1 and CDR2 sequences are MNHNS and SASEGT. The CDR3 is 15 amino acids. Between the trimmed V and J ends, which lost 7 bases and 5 bases, there was a span of 20 bases. The CDR3 DNA reads TGTGCCAGCATCATAAACAGGGTAAGGAGGACTGAAGCTTTCTTT. This encodes CASIINRVRRTEAFF.

This clone was seen ten or more times. For the CDR3, the DNA is TGTGCCAGCAGGAGTAAACGTAATCAGCCCCAGCATTTT. It yields the protein CASRSKRNQPQHF. V usage is TRBV28 and J usage is TRBJ1-5; D uncertain. V shed 6 bases and J shed 4 bases, with 10 bases lying between them. Germline V lookup: CDR1 MDHEN, CDR2 SYDVKM. The CDR3 has 13 residues. Together with reference TRBV28 and TRBJ1-5, the CDR3 gives the full variable domain: DVKVTQSSRYLVKRTGEKVFLECVQDMDHENMFWYRQDPGLGLRLIYFSYDVKMKEKGDIPEGYSVSREKKERFSLILESASTNQTSMYLCASRSKRNQPQHFGDGTRLSIL.

This clone was recorded many times. The V and J genes are TRBV2 and TRBJ2-2; no clear D gene. CDR3 size: 14 residues. Trimming removed 5 bases from V and 2 bases from J, with 9 bases in between. Germline lookup yields CDR1 SNHLY and CDR2 FYNNEI. CDR3 nucleotides: TGTGCCAGCAGTTTAAGCGCAAACACCGGGGAGCTGTTTTTT. It yields the protein CASSLSANTGELFF.

Comments on this clone: The same CDR3 arises from other DNA sequences in this sample as well. The rearrangement links TRBV28 to TRBJ1-5; D is possibly TRBD1 (5 bases). The CDR3 contains 13 residues. Germline CDR1 reads MDHEN; CDR2 reads SYDVKM. With 6 bases removed from V and 9 bases from J, the gap between germline ends came to 15 bases. The CDR3 protein is CASRVAQARPQHF. The CDR3 nucleotides are TGTGCCAGCAGGGTGGCACAGGCCAGGCCCCAGCATTTT. The variable domain in full, with the rest retrieved from reference TRBV28 and TRBJ1-5, is DVKVTQSSRYLVKRTGEKVFLECVQDMDHENMFWYRQDPGLGLRLIYFSYDVKMKEKGDIPEGYSVSREKKERFSLILESASTNQTSMYLCASRVAQARPQHFGDGTRLSIL.

The chain employs TRBV7-9 and TRBJ1-1; D unclear. Looked up from germline, CDR1 is SEHNR and CDR2 is FQNEAQ (reference sequence). CDR3 length: 14 amino acids. The V and J ends lost 3 bases and 5 bases respectively, with 13 bases between them. CDR3 sequence (DNA): TGTGCCAGCAGCTTCCCCGGGATAGGGACTGAAGCTTTCTTT. This sequence encodes CASSFPGIGTEAFF. The full variable domain, completed using reference TRBV7-9 and TRBJ1-1, is DTGVSQNPRHKITKRGQNVTFRCDPISEHNRLYWYRQTLGQGPEFLTYFQNEAQLEKSRLLSDRFSAERPKGSFSTLEIQRTEQGDSAMYLCASSFPGIGTEAFFGQGTRLTVV.

V usage is TRBV2 and J usage is TRBJ2-7; D remains ambiguous. V lost 2 bases, J lost 6 bases, and 14 bases lay in between. The germline CDR1 and CDR2 sequences are SNHLY and FYNNEI. This CDR3 is 14 amino acids long. For the CDR3, the DNA is TGTGCCAGCAGTGAACGTGTCGTGGCTGGCGAGCAGTACTTC. It yields the protein CASSERVVAGEQYF.

This clone turned up a few times. The chain is built from TRBV6-6 and TRBJ2-3; TRBD2 agrees at 8 bases. Germline-derived CDR1 and CDR2 are MNHNY and SVGAGI (reference sequence). CDR3 length: 15 amino acids. Trimming at V came to 7 bases and at J to 3 bases, leaving 9 bases not matched to a gene. CDR3 in amino acids: CASKGAGEMTDTQYF. DNA of the CDR3: TGTGCCAGCAAGGGAGCGGGAGAAATGACAGATACGCAGTATTTT.